This TCR beta chain comes out of a study of T cell responses to AZD1222 COVID-19 vaccine. Broader study findings: Baseline testing showed seropositivity in only six or seven AZD1222 recipients. Once two AZD1222 doses were given, Spike-specific TCR breadth and depth went up.

Comments on this clone: The target antigen is unknown.

Repertoires were generated with immunoSEQ multiplex PCR, while TCRdb's copy carries only in-frame clones and drops some. The table includes 100,000 to 150,000 clones, about 90% detected once. The sequences come from peripheral blood, collected 28 days after the second AZD1222 dose. The source is an adult who received the AZD1222 COVID-19 vaccine.

The CDR3 reads CASSLHRGTGELFF. The CDR3 bases are TGTGCCAGTAGTCTCCACAGGGGCACCGGGGAGCTGTTTTTT. The chain combines TRBV19 with TRBJ2-2, with 7 bases lining up with TRBD1. CDR3 size: 14 residues. The germline V gene encodes CDR1 LNHDA and CDR2 SQIVND (reference sequence). V lost 5 bases and J lost 4; bases outside the gene matches: 4.